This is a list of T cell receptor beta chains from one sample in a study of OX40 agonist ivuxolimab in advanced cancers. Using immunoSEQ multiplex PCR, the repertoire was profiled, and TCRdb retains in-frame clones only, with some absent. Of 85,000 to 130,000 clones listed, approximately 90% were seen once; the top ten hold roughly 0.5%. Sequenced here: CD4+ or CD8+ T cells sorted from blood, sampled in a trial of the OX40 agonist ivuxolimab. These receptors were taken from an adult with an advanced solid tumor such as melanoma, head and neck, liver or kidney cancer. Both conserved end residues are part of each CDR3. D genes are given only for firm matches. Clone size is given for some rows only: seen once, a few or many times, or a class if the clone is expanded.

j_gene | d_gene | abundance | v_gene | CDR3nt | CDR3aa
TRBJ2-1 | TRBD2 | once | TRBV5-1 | TGCGCCAGCAGCTCATCCGGGACTAGCGGGGGGGCCTACAATGAGCAGTTCTTC | CASSSSGTSGGAYNEQFF
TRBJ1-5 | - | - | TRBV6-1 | TGTGCCAGCAACGAAGACGGGGGCCCTCAGCCCCAGCATTTT | CASNEDGGPQPQHF
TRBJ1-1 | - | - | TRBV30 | TGTGCCTGGAGACAGGAGAGAGCTTTCTTT | CAWRQERAFF
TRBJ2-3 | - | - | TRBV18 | TGTGCCAGCTCACCACTCGACCTCCAGGCGGGCCGATACACAGATACGCAGTATTTT | CASSPLDLQAGRYTDTQYF
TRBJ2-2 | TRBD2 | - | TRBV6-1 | TGTGCCAGCAGTGGTCCCGAGGCGGGGGGGCGGAACACCGGGGAGCTGTTTTTT | CASSGPEAGGRNTGELFF
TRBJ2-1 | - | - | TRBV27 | TGTGCCAGCAGCCTGCGTACAGGCCATAGGTTCTTC | CASSLRTGHRFF
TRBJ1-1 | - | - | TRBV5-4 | TGTGCCAGCAGCTTGAGGCACACTGAAGCTTTCTTT | CASSLRHTEAFF
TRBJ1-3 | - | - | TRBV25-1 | TGTGCCAGCAGTGGTAGCCAGGGCGGAAACACCATATATTTT | CASSGSQGGNTIYF
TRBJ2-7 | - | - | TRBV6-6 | TGTGCCAGCCATGGCCAGGGCGGGATTGAGCAGTACTTC | CASHGQGGIEQYF
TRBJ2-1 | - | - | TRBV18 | TGTGCCAGCTCTCAAACCATGTTTGACAATGAGCAGTTCTTC | CASSQTMFDNEQFF
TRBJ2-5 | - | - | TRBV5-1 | TGCGCCAGCAGCTTCCAGGGATTATCTGAAGAGACCCAGTACTTC | CASSFQGLSEETQYF
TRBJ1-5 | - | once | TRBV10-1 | TGCGCCAGCAGTGAGTCGACAGGTAGGGGAAATCAGCCCCAGCATTTT | CASSESTGRGNQPQHF
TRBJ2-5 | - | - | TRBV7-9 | TGTGCCAGCAGCCTTATGGTGTCAGGGGAGACCCAGTACTTC | CASSLMVSGETQYF
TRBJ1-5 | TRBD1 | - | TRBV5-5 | TGTGCCAGCAGCCCGGGACAGGGTCCTTATAGCAATCAGCCCCAGCATTTT | CASSPGQGPYSNQPQHF
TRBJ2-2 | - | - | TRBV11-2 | TGTGCCAGCAGCCTCTGGAACACCGGGGAGCTGTTTTTT | CASSLWNTGELFF
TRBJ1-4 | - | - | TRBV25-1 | TGTGCCAGCACCAGGAGCCTTCAAGAAAAACTGTTTTTT | CASTRSLQEKLFF
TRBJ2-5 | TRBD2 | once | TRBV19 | TGTGCCCTGGCCGAGCTAGCGGGGGTGGAGTACCAAGAGACCCAGTACTTC | CALAELAGVEYQETQYF